The sequence of this T cell receptor (beta chain) was determined in a study of a mutant IDH1 vaccine in newly diagnosed glioma (dated by TCRdb to the early 2020s). With respect to the entire study: Patients received eight vaccinations in weeks 1, 3, 5, 7, 11, 15, 19 and 23, corresponding to visits V03 through V10. Vaccination was initiated 4-6 weeks after radiotherapy alone, or concurrently with temozolomide cycles in the chemotherapy-containing groups. For exploratory analyses, around 23 treated patients had longitudinal TCRB deep sequencing done wherever samples were available. The 32 treated patients were roughly 60% male and about 38% female, with a mean age of around 40 years. Before enrollment, patients had received standard therapy of radiotherapy alone, temozolomide alone, or radiochemotherapy with temozolomide; most received the combination. Six visits were used for peripheral blood collection: V03 (baseline), V05, V07, V10, V12 and V13. General study outcomes and caveats: Vaccine-induced immune responses across multiple MHC alleles were detected in 80% to 95% of patients. Changes in the top peripheral T cell clonotypes picked up by TCRB sequencing did not appear to be linked to pseudoprogression. Availability determined which PBMC samples were chosen for TCRB deep sequencing. The authors stated that sample limitations prevented analyses of patient blood samples from being reproduced.

Of note for this clone: Its antigen specificity is not known. Base qualities are not at hand, and no much larger clone is one base apart.

The CDR1 and CDR2 encoded by the germline V gene are LGHNT and FRNRAP. The CDR3 goes from the cysteine to the phenylalanine over 18 residues. The kept DNA is CDR3 alone, 54 bases in frame from the first base. V and J are truncated by 4 bases and 6 bases respectively, leaving an intervening sequence of 22 bases. The library was built by means of the immunoSEQ multiplex PCR assay. Rearranged TCR beta chain sequences were amplified using the hsTCRB Kit according to the manufacturer's protocol. Sequencing of TCRB libraries was carried out on an Illumina MiSeq. The original methods were these. The kit vendor's proprietary platform handled demultiplexing, trimming and gene mapping. The clones in this table, taken by TCRdb from immuneACCESS, are in-frame only. Not every clone is retained; where verified, under half of the shortfall comes from an unresolved V gene, and the cause of the rest is unknown. The V and J calls and clone size are taken from that table; D and trimming were inferred from the DNA. This sample holds around 56,000 clones; 75% to 85% were observed only once. 3% to 4% of the sample rests with the top ten.

This sample's time point label indicates: week 5, during vaccination. A 20-mer mutant IDH1 peptide at 300 micrograms in Montanide made up each vaccine dose, which was injected subcutaneously together with topical imiquimod. The donors had newly diagnosed IDH1-mutant astrocytomas of WHO grade 3 or 4 that showed loss of nuclear ATRX. The samples were drawn from NOA16, a multicentre, single-arm, open-label phase I trial in Germany that tested a mutant IDH1 peptide vaccine in humans for the first time. Genomic DNA for TCRB sequencing was extracted from EDTA blood using the DNeasy Blood and Tissue Kit. The rearrangement joined TRBV12-5 to TRBJ1-6; a tentative D call is TRBD1 (5 bases match). The TCR was taken from a man aged 30 to 45 with glioma. Sequencing used PBMCs, obtained from a glioma patient whose treatment included an IDH1 peptide vaccine. The nucleotides read TGTGCTAGTGGTTGGGGCCCGCTACATGGGAACCTTAATTCACCCCTCCACTTT. This yields the protein CASGWGPLHGNLNSPLHF.